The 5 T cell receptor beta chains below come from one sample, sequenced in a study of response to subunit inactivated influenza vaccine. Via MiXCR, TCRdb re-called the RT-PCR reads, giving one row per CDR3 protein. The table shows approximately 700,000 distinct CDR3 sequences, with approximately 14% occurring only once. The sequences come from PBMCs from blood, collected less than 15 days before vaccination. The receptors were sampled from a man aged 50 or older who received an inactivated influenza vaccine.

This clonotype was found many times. The CDR3 DNA reads TGCAGCGTCGAGGGTTCTGGCTACACCTTC. It is translated as CSVEGSGYTF. The chain employs TRBV29-1 and TRBJ1-2; D not certain. Trimming left V 6 bases short and J 7 bases short, with 9 bases between. The germline V gene has CDR1 SQVTM and CDR2 ANQGSEA. This CDR3 has 10 residues. The variable domain in full, completed from reference TRBV29-1 and TRBJ1-2, reads SAVISQKPSRDICQRGTSLTIQCQVDSQVTMMFWYRQQPGQSLTLIATANQGSEATYESGFVIDKFPISRPNLTFSTLTVSNMSPEDSSIYLCSVEGSGYTFGSGTRLTVV.

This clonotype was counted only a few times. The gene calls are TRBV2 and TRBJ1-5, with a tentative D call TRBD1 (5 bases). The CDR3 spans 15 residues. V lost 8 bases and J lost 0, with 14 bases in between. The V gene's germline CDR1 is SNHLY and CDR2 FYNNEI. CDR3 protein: CASHGARSSNQPQHF. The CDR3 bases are TGTGCCAGCCATGGGGCCCGAAGTAGCAATCAGCCCCAGCATTTT.

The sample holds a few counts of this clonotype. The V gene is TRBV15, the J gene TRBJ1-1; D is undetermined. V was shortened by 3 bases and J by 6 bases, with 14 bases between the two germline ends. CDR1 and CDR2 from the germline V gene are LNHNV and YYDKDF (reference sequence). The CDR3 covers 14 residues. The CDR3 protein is CATSRGMGFAEAFF. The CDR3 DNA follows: TGTGCCACCAGCAGGGGGATGGGGTTCGCTGAAGCTTTCTTT.

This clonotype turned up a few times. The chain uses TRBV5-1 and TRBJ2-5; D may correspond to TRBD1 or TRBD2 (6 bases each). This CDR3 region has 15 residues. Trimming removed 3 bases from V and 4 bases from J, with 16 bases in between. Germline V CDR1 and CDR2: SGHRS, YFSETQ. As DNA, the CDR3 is TGCGCCAGCAGCTACAATGGGGGGCTTGGAGAGACCCAGTACTTC. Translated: CASSYNGGLGETQYF.

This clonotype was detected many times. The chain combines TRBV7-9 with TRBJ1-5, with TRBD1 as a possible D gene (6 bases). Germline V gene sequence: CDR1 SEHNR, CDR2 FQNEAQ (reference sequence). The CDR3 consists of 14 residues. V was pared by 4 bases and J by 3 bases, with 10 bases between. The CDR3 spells CASSSQGINQPQHF. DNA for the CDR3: TGTGCCAGCAGCTCGCAGGGGATCAATCAGCCCCAGCATTTT.